A single sample gave rise to the 2 T cell receptor beta chains below, sequenced in a study of T cell responses to AZD1222 COVID-19 vaccine. TCRdb's table, derived via immunoSEQ multiplex PCR, lists solely in-frame clones and lacks some. This table has 150,000 to 200,000 clones, roughly nine tenths appearing once. Sequencing used peripheral blood, obtained 28 days after the second AZD1222 dose. The receptor source for this set is an adult who received the AZD1222 COVID-19 vaccine.

V usage is TRBV25-1 and J usage is TRBJ1-1; D is unresolved. Germline CDR1 and CDR2: MGHDK and SYGVNS. The V end lost 6 bases, the J end lost 0 bases, and 14 bases lay between the germline ends. The CDR3 is made up of 15 amino acids. CDR3 sequence: CASSTIGLMNTEAFF. CDR3 bases: TGTGCCAGCAGCACTATAGGGTTGATGAACACTGAAGCTTTCTTT.

This sequence joins TRBV27 and TRBJ2-7; 7 nucleotides agree with TRBD1. Germline V gene data show CDR1 as MNHEY and CDR2 as SMNVEV (reference sequence). The V segment lost 4 bases and the J segment 5 bases; nucleotides outside the gene matches: 8. CDR3 length equals 14 residues. The chain's CDR3 is CASSSDRFYNEQYF. CDR3 DNA: TGTGCCAGCAGTTCGGACAGGTTTTACAACGAGCAGTACTTC.